This record covers a single T cell receptor (beta chain). The CDR3 spans 14 residues. Germline V gene sequence: CDR1 SGHVS, CDR2 FNYEAQ. V was clipped by 5 bases and J by 3 bases, with 13 bases between them. Isolated PBMCs totaled at least 6.5 million in each sample. The data derive from a study of blood T cells in healthy people across ages. Through a sample-barcoded 5' primer and a J-beta primer mix, a second PCR was run for about 7 to 12 cycles. TCRdb re-analysed the 5' RACE reads in MiXCR, keeping a single row per CDR3 protein. This table holds some 1.5 million distinct CDR3 sequences, roughly 27% found once.

The sequence derives from a woman in her twenties or thirties in good health. What was sequenced was blood. This chain connects TRBV7-6 to TRBJ1-1; D gene unclear. The CDR3 DNA reads TGTGCCAGCAGCCCGGCGGAGGAGGACACTGAAGCTTTCTTT. This encodes CASSPAEEDTEAFF.